These 23 T cell receptor beta chains share one sample of origin, sequenced in a study of early T cells in non-severe SARS-CoV-2 infection. TCRdb reprocessed the 5' RACE reads with MiXCR, giving one entry per CDR3 protein. The data contain tens of thousands of distinct CDR3 sequences, more than 13% of them singletons. The sequencing input was whole blood. All receptors come from an adult who was a healthcare worker with PCR-confirmed SARS-CoV-2 infection or an uninfected control (not recorded which).

CDR3 region: CASSPVLNTGELFF. CDR3 nucleotide sequence: TGTGCCAGCAGCCCTGTACTTAACACCGGGGAGCTGTTTTTT. This chain uses TRBV3-1 with TRBJ2-2, with unresolved D. Germline CDR1 LGHDT, CDR2 YNNKEL (reference sequence). Trimming removed 4 bases from V and 2 bases from J, with 8 bases in between. CDR3 length: 14 residues.

At least ten counts were recorded for this clonotype. This chain joins TRBV6-1 and TRBJ2-1; the match to TRBD2 covers 9 bases. Germline CDR1 MNHNS, CDR2 SASEGT. V was pared by 6 bases and J by 12 bases, with 33 bases of the junction left unmatched. The CDR3 loop spans 21 amino acids. CDR3 nucleotide sequence: TGTGCCAGCAGACCCCCTGGGGGGGGCTTAATAGCGGGGGAACTCCGAGTGGGGCAGTTCTTC. It specifies CASRPPGGGLIAGELRVGQFF.

This clonotype was seen a few times. The J gene is TRBJ2-6, the V gene TRBV2; D is tentatively TRBD1 or TRBD2 (5 bases each). V was trimmed by 6 bases and J by 3 bases, leaving 12 bases between them. Per germline, CDR1 SNHLY and CDR2 FYNNEI. The length of the CDR3 is 15 residues. CDR3 bases: TGTGCCAGCAGCGAATGGGACGTTGGGGCCAACGTCCTGACTTTC. It specifies CASSEWDVGANVLTF. The whole variable domain, remainder taken from reference TRBV2 and TRBJ2-6, is EPEVTQTPSHQVTQMGQEVILRCVPISNHLYFYWYRQILGQKVEFLVSFYNNEISEKSEIFDDQFSVERPDGSNFTLKIRSTKLEDSAMYFCASSEWDVGANVLTFGAGSRLTVL.

As for this clonotype: The missing conserved phenylalanine or tryptophan at the end of this CDR3 makes a read error likely. The chain carries TRBV27 and TRBJ2-7, with D possibly being TRBD1 or TRBD2 (6 bases each). Germline V lookup: CDR1 MNHEY, CDR2 SMNVEV (reference sequence). The CDR3 length is 13 residues. V shed 7 bases and J shed 3 bases, with 13 bases lying between them. CDR3 nucleotide sequence: TGTGCCAGCAACGCAGGAGGGGGCTACGAGCAGTACTCC. Protein product: CASNAGGGYEQYS.

This clonotype has only a few counts. The chain has TRBV11-2 and TRBJ2-1, with D possibly being TRBD1 or TRBD2 (5 bases each). V was shortened by 7 bases and J by 10 bases, with 14 bases between the two germline ends. The CDR3 length is 12 residues. Germline CDR1 and CDR2: SGHAT and FQNNGV. The CDR3 loop reads CASTGAGPEQFF. CDR3 DNA: TGTGCCAGCACCGGGGCCGGGCCAGAGCAGTTCTTC.

A single count supports this clonotype. The chain is built from TRBV10-2 and TRBJ2-1; 10 bases agree with TRBD2. In germline, CDR1 is WSHSY, CDR2 SAAADI. The V and J ends lost 0 bases and 15 bases, in that order; junction bases with no gene match: 8. The length of the CDR3 is 14 residues. The CDR3 bases are TGCGCCAGCAGTGAGTCCAGCGGGAGGGGACCGTCGTTCTTC. Residues: CASSESSGRGPSFF.

This clonotype was counted many times. V and J are TRBV7-9 and TRBJ2-5; D is perhaps TRBD1 (7 bases). The CDR3 loop spans 14 amino acids. The V gene's germline CDR1 is SEHNR and CDR2 FQNEAQ (reference sequence). V shed 5 bases and J shed 4 bases, with 14 bases lying between them. The CDR3, as DNA: TGTGCCAGCAGCCCTCGACAGGGAGGAGAGACCCAGTACTTC. It is translated as CASSPRQGGETQYF.

This rearrangement joins TRBV10-3 to TRBJ2-3, with D tentatively TRBD1 (5 bases). CDR1 ENHRY and CDR2 SYGVKD come from the germline V gene. The length of the CDR3 is 14 residues. V lost 2 bases, J lost 0 bases, and 6 bases lay in between. In DNA form, the CDR3 reads TGTGCCATCAGTGAGGGGGCTAGCACAGATACGCAGTATTTT. It specifies CAISEGASTDTQYF.

The V and J genes are TRBV5-1 and TRBJ2-3; D is uncertain. Germline V gives CDR1 SGHRS, CDR2 YFSETQ. CDR3 size: 11 residues. The ends were cut back, 5 bases at V and 2 bases at J, with 3 bases in the middle. The CDR3 here is CASSDTDTQYF. The CDR3 DNA sequence: TGCGCCAGCAGTGACACAGATACGCAGTATTTT. The entire variable domain, with the rest obtained from reference TRBV5-1 and TRBJ2-3, is as follows: KAGVTQTPRYLIKTRGQQVTLSCSPISGHRSVSWYQQTPGQGLQFLFEYFSETQRNKGNFPGRFSGRQFSNSRSEMNVSTLELGDSALYLCASSDTDTQYFGPGTRLTVL.

The chain joins TRBV6-5 to TRBJ1-1; D is perhaps TRBD1 (6 bases). Trimming took off 8 bases at V and 2 bases at J, with 12 bases between the two ends. CDR1 MNHEY and CDR2 SVGAGI come from the germline V gene. There are 13 residues in the CDR3. In DNA form, the CDR3 reads TGTGCCAGCGCCGGGACACAAAACACTGAAGCTTTCTTT. This sequence encodes CASAGTQNTEAFF.

This clonotype was counted many times. The chain uses TRBV12-3 or TRBV12-4 and TRBJ2-2, with TRBD1 matching over 11 bases. With V trimmed by 5 bases and J by 5 bases, 10 bases remained unmatched. This CDR3 spans 17 amino acids. The CDR3 is CASSPGDRGVETGELFF. CDR3 sequence (DNA): TGTGCCAGCAGTCCCGGGGACAGGGGGGTAGAAACCGGGGAGCTGTTTTTT.

This clonotype occurred a few times. The chain carries TRBV29-1 and TRBJ2-7, with 8 bases matching TRBD1. After removal of 6 bases from V and 9 bases from J, the junction contained 10 bases not matched to a gene. The CDR3 spans 12 residues. Per the germline V gene, CDR1 is SQVTM and CDR2 is ANQGSEA. In nucleotides, the CDR3 is TGCAGCGTAAGGCAGGGGGCGGAACCGCAGTACTTC. Translation gives CSVRQGAEPQYF.

The CDR3 nucleotides read TGTGCCATCAGTGCCGAGGGAGGGGTGACCGGCTACACCTTC. Translating gives CAISAEGGVTGYTF. The chain combines TRBV10-3 with TRBJ1-2, with D possibly matching TRBD1 (5 bases). Trimming shortened V by 4 bases and J by 8 bases, and 17 bases separated the two germline ends. The CDR3 sequence is 14 residues long. Germline V gives CDR1 ENHRY, CDR2 SYGVKD.

At least ten counts were recorded for this clonotype. The junction does not match germline at one end; this may be a read error. This chain uses TRBV5-1 with TRBJ2-4; 9 positions agree with TRBD1. The CDR3 loop spans 13 amino acids. Germline CDR1 and CDR2: SGHRS and YFSETQ. This CDR3 reads CASSNPGQGPPDF. The CDR3 DNA sequence: TGCGCCAGCAGCAACCCGGGACAGGGCCCCCCGGACTTC.

The V call is TRBV11-2, the J call TRBJ2-3, with TRBD2 as a possible D gene (5 bases). Trimming took off 5 bases at V and 4 bases at J, with 13 bases between the two ends. The length of the CDR3 is 14 residues. Germline CDR1 and CDR2: SGHAT and FQNNGV. CDR3 residues: CASSLYWRSDTQYF. CDR3 DNA: TGTGCCAGCAGCCTCTACTGGAGGTCAGATACGCAGTATTTT.

The table lists this clonotype with a few counts. The chain recombines TRBV29-1 with TRBJ2-1; possibly TRBD2 for D (5 bases). Germline V gene data show CDR1 as SQVTM and CDR2 as ANQGSEA. Trimming stripped 7 bases from V and 6 bases from J, with 13 bases between. The CDR3 is 12 amino acids. The DNA of the CDR3 is TGCAGCGCCGAGGGCCTAGCCAATGAGCAGTTCTTC. Its protein is CSAEGLANEQFF.

V is TRBV15 and J is TRBJ2-3; 7 bases agree with TRBD2. Trimming removed 8 bases from V and 0 bases from J; junction bases left unmatched: 8. Per germline, CDR1 LNHNV and CDR2 YYDKDF (reference sequence). The CDR3 is made up of 15 amino acids. CDR3 sequence: CATSSGGGSTDTQYF. The CDR3 DNA reads as TGTGCCACCTCCTCTGGCGGGGGAAGCACAGATACGCAGTATTTT.

A few counts support this clonotype. The gene calls are TRBV10-2 and TRBJ2-7, with D perhaps given as TRBD1 or TRBD2 (5 bases each). The CDR3 sequence is 14 residues long. CDR1 and CDR2 (germline): WSHSY, SAAADI. V was trimmed by 2 bases and J by 0 bases, leaving 8 bases between them. CDR3 sequence (DNA): TGCGCCAGCAGTGAGCCGGGGACCTCCTACGAGCAGTACTTC. Translated: CASSEPGTSYEQYF.

The chain is built from TRBV20-1 and TRBJ1-4; D remains ambiguous. V was cut by 0 bases and J by 0 bases, with 8 bases left in between. The CDR3 has 15 amino acids. Germline CDR1 DFQATT, CDR2 SNEGSKA (reference sequence). DNA of the CDR3: TGCAGTGCTAGAGACTACACAGCAACTAATGAAAAACTGTTTTTT. This encodes CSARDYTATNEKLFF.

This clonotype occurred many times. This chain links TRBV29-1 with TRBJ2-2; weak D call: TRBD1 (5 bases). This CDR3 is built from 14 residues. V lost 2 bases and J lost 4, with 11 bases in between. The germline V gene has CDR1 SQVTM and CDR2 ANQGSEA. As DNA, the CDR3 is TGCAGCGTTGAACCCGACAGCTTCACCGGGGAGCTGTTTTTT. It codes for CSVEPDSFTGELFF.

This clonotype was recorded many times. Sequence at one end of the junction differs from germline and may be a read error. The chain joins TRBV7-6 to TRBJ1-3; D gene ambiguous. CDR3 length: 15 amino acids. CDR1 and CDR2 (germline): SGHVS, FNYEAQ. The CDR3 nucleotides read TGTGCCAGCAGCTTAGAGACAAGCTCTGAAAACACCATATATTTT. It codes for CASSLETSSENTIYF.

The V call is TRBV2, the J call TRBJ1-2, with D unresolved. The CDR3 consists of 14 residues. Germline values: CDR1 SNHLY, CDR2 FYNNEI. V shed 2 bases and J shed 3 bases, with 10 bases lying between them. CDR3 protein: CASSETPGHYGYTF. CDR3 nucleotides: TGTGCCAGCAGTGAAACCCCGGGCCACTATGGCTACACCTTC. The entire variable domain, with the rest obtained from reference TRBV2 and TRBJ1-2, is as follows: EPEVTQTPSHQVTQMGQEVILRCVPISNHLYFYWYRQILGQKVEFLVSFYNNEISEKSEIFDDQFSVERPDGSNFTLKIRSTKLEDSAMYFCASSETPGHYGYTFGSGTRLTVV.

This clonotype was observed many times. The chain joins TRBV11-3 to TRBJ2-7; no firm D call. The CDR3 is 13 amino acids. Trimming removed 1 base from V and 3 bases from J, with 7 bases in between. The germline V gene encodes CDR1 SGHNT and CDR2 YENEEA. CDR3 region: CASSLGGNYEQYF. DNA of the CDR3: TGTGCCAGCAGCTTAGGAGGCAACTACGAGCAGTACTTC.